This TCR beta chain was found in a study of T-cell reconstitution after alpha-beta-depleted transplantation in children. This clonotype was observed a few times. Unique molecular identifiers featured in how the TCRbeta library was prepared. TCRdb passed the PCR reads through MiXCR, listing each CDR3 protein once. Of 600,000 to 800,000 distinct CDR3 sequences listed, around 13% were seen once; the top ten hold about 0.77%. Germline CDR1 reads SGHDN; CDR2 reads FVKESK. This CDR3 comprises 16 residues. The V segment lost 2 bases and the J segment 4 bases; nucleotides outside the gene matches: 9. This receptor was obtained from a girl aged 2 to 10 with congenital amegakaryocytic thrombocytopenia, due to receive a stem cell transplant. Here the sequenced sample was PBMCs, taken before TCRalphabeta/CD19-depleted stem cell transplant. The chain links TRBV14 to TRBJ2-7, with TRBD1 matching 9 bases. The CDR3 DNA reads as TGTGCCAGCAGCCAAATATCGGGACAGGGTCAGTACGAGCAGTACTTC. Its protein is CASSQISGQGQYEQYF.